The T cell receptor (beta chain) described here comes from a study of T cell responses to AZD1222 COVID-19 vaccine. Points from the study as a whole: The donor group comprised mostly white British people and more females; the analysis possibly underestimated clonal diversity.

Remarks on this clone: Its antigen is currently unknown.

Clones were read by immunoSEQ multiplex PCR, and TCRdb kept only the in-frame ones, dropping some. Here the sample spans about 140,000 clones, over 75% being singletons. Here the sequenced sample was peripheral blood, taken on day 0 of AZD1222 vaccination. The sequence was obtained from an adult in good health.

The CDR3 DNA reads as TGTGCCAGCAGACGGGCCGGGACCCGCACAGATACGCAGTATTTT. Its translation: CASRRAGTRTDTQYF. J is TRBJ2-3 and V is TRBV6-5; D is tentatively TRBD1 or TRBD2 (5 bases each). This CDR3 comprises 15 residues. V lost 6 bases and J 1 base, leaving 14 bases between the germline ends. Germline CDR1 MNHEY, CDR2 SVGAGI.